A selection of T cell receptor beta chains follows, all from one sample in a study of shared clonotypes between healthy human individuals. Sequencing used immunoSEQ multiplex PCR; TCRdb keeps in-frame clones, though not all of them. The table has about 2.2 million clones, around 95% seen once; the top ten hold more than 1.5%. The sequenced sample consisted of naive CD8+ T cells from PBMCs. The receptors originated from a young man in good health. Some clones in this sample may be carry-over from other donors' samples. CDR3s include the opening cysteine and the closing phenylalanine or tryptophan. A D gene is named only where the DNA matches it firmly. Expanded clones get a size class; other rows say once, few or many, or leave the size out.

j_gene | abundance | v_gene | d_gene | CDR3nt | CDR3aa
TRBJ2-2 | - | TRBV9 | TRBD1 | TGTGCCAGCAGCGTCCCCGACAGGGAACCAAACACCGGGGAGCTGTTTTTT | CASSVPDREPNTGELFF
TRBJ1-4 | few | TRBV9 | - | TGTGCCAGCAGCTTACCCAGGGGTGAACTGTTTTTT | CASSLPRGELFF
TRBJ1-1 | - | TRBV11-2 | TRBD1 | TGTGCCAGCAGCTTAGGACAGGGGTTGGGGACTGAAGCTTTCTTT | CASSLGQGLGTEAFF
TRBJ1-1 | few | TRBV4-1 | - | TGCGCCAGCAGCCAAGAGGAGGGTGGAACTGAAGCTTTCTTT | CASSQEEGGTEAFF
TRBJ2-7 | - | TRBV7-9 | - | TGTGCCAGCAGCCACTTGGGCAGCTCCTACGAGCAGTACTTC | CASSHLGSSYEQYF
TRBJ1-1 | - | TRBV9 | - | TGTGCCAGCAGCGTCGGCCGCCGCACTGAAGCTTTCTTT | CASSVGRRTEAFF
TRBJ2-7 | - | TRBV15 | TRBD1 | TGTGCCACCAGCAGGGGCCGGGACAGCAACTACGAGCAGTACTTC | CATSRGRDSNYEQYF
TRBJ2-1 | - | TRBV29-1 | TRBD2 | TGCAGCGTTGACCGAGGGACTAGCGGATCCTACAATGAGCAGTTCTTC | CSVDRGTSGSYNEQFF
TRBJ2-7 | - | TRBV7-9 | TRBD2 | TGTGCCAGCAGCCCAGGACTAGCGGGGGCCTTTGAGCAGTACTTC | CASSPGLAGAFEQYF
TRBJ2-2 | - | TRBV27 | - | TGTGCCAGCAACATACAGTGGAACACCGGGGAGCTGTTTTTT | CASNIQWNTGELFF
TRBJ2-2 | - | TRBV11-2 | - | TGTGCCAGCAGCTTAGTGCCCAGCGTGAACACCGGGGAGCTGTTTTTT | CASSLVPSVNTGELFF
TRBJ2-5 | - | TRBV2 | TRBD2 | TGTGCCGGCAGACTAGCGGGAGTGTCAGAGACCCAGTACTTC | CAGRLAGVSETQYF
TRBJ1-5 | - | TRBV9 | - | TGTGCCAGCAGCGGTGGGGGGTCCAATCAGCCCCAGCATTTT | CASSGGGSNQPQHF
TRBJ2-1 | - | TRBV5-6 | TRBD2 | TGTGCCAGCAGCTTGGATTTGGCGGGAGGGCCCTACAATGAGCAGTTCTTC | CASSLDLAGGPYNEQFF
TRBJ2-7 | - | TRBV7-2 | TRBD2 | TGTGCCAGCAGCTTTCCCCGGACTAGCGGGGCTTCCTACGAGCAGTACTTC | CASSFPRTSGASYEQYF
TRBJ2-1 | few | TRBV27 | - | TGTGCCAGCAGTTTATGGCAGGGATACAATGAGCAGTTCTTC | CASSLWQGYNEQFF
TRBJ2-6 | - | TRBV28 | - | TGTGCCAGCAGCTTCGGGGTCAGTGGGGCCAACGTCCTGACTTTC | CASSFGVSGANVLTF
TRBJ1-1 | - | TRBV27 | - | TGTGCCAGCAGACTTTGGGTCCGTGCTGACGACACTGAAGCTTTCTTT | CASRLWVRADDTEAFF
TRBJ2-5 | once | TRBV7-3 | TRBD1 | TGTGCCAGCAGCTTAACCCAGGGGGCGTATGAGACCCAGTACTTC | CASSLTQGAYETQYF
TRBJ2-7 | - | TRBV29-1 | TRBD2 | TGCAGCGTTACACTAGCGGGAGGGCTCGAGCAGTACTTC | CSVTLAGGLEQYF
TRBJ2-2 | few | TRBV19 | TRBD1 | TGTGCCAGTAGTCAGAGGACGGCAGGGGGTTCCGGGGAGCTGTTTTTT | CASSQRTAGGSGELFF
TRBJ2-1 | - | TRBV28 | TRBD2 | TGTGCCAGCAGTTTAAGGGGCCTAGCGGGAGGGTACAATGAGCAGTTCTTC | CASSLRGLAGGYNEQFF
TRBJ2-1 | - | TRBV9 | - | TGTGCCAGCAGCGTAGGGGCAGGTCGGGCAGTGAACAATGAGCAGTTCTTC | CASSVGAGRAVNNEQFF